This entry lists 32 T cell receptor beta chains sequenced from one sample in a study of T cells in women clearing cervical HPV infection. The method was immunoSEQ multiplex PCR; TCRdb's version includes in-frame clones alone and lacks a portion of them. The sample totals tens of thousands of clones. Sequencing used blood buffy coat. These receptors were obtained from a woman aged 18 to 75 with a cervical HPV16 infection that either progressed to CIN3+ or cleared (not recorded which).

Remarks on this clone: The CDR3 goes on 3 residues after the read ends, and that part is filled in from the germline J gene. The chain is built from TRBV5-6 and TRBJ1-2; D not resolved. The V end lost 0 bases, the J end lost 4 bases, and 13 bases lay between the germline ends. Germline V gene lookup returns CDR1 SGHDT and CDR2 YYEEEE. This CDR3 comprises 15 residues. The CDR3 sequence: CASSLEGRWSYGYTF. CDR3 DNA (partial): TGTGCCAGCAGCTTGGAAGGCAGATGGTCCTATGGC.

Details on this clone: Coverage ceases 3 residues before the CDR3 finishes, and the germline J gene fills in the end. V and J are TRBV19 and TRBJ1-5; D unclear. This CDR3 comprises 12 residues. V dropped 2 bases and J dropped 5 bases, with 4 bases sitting between them. The germline V gene has CDR1 LNHDA and CDR2 SQIVND (reference sequence). Here the CDR3 reads CASSIRDQPQHF. Incomplete CDR3 DNA: TGTGCCAGTAGTATAAGGGATCAGCCC.

Of note for this clone: Read coverage stops 3 residues before the CDR3 terminus; the germline J gene supplies the remainder. The chain joins TRBV20-1 to TRBJ2-7; D may be TRBD2 (6 bases). The germline V gene encodes CDR1 DFQATT and CDR2 SNEGSKA (reference sequence). Trimming pared 0 bases from V and 0 bases from J, leaving 12 bases between. This CDR3 contains 15 residues. The CDR3 bases that were read are TGCAGTGCTAGAGACGCGCGGGGAAGCTCCTACGAG. It is translated as CSARDARGSSYE. The CDR3 in its entirety is CSARDARGSSYEQYF.

Concerning this clone: The observed sequence ends 3 residues before the CDR3 terminus, with the missing tail filled in from the germline J gene. The rearrangement links TRBV20-1 to TRBJ2-3, with 11 bases aligning to TRBD2. Trimming removed 6 bases from V and 2 bases from J; junction bases left unmatched: 16. Germline V gives CDR1 DFQATT, CDR2 SNEGSKA (reference sequence). The CDR3 sequence is 18 residues long. The CDR3 loop reads CSARPPAGTSGTTDTQYF. CDR3 bases read: TGCAGTGCGCGTCCCCCCGCCGGGACTAGCGGCACCACAGATACG.

In regard to this clone: The read comes to an end 3 residues before the CDR3 does, leaving the germline J gene to fill in the end. This sample includes further DNA sequences coding for the same CDR3. The genes are TRBV18 and TRBJ2-3; 14 nucleotides line up with TRBD2. Per the germline V gene, CDR1 is KGHSH and CDR2 is LQKENI. This CDR3 is built from 17 residues. After removal of 7 bases from V and 1 base from J, the junction contained 7 bases not matched to a gene. CDR3 DNA (partial): TGTGCCAGCTACAACCCGGGACTAGCGGGGGGCACAGATACG. Its protein is CASYNPGLAGGTDT. The whole CDR3 region reads CASYNPGLAGGTDTQYF.

As for this clone: The CDR3 extends 3 residues past the end of the read, so its final part is completed from the germline J gene. The chain joins TRBV7-8 to TRBJ2-4, with a weak D call TRBD1 (5 bases). Germline V gives CDR1 SGHVS, CDR2 FQNEAQ. This CDR3 region has 18 residues. The CDR3 protein is CASSLGRRSNLRGYGQYF. CDR3 bases read: TGTGCCAGCAGCTTAGGTCGGCGGAGTAACCTAAGGGGCTATGGT.

About this clone itself: The CDR3 end falls 3 residues outside the read, so it is completed with the germline J gene. The chain recombines TRBV5-1 with TRBJ2-2; tentative D call: TRBD2 (6 bases). Germline CDR1 and CDR2: SGHRS and YFSETQ. The CDR3 runs 14 residues. V shed 2 bases and J shed 7 bases, with 12 bases lying between them. The CDR3 region is CASSLGGVDGELFF. The CDR3 bases that were read are TGCGCCAGCAGCTTAGGCGGGGTTGACGGGGAG.

To note about this clone: The sequenced fragment ends 3 residues before the CDR3 boundary, so the rest is inferred from the germline J gene. The chain uses TRBV5-6 and TRBJ1-5, with D possibly matching TRBD1 (5 bases). Trimming took off 4 bases at V and 9 bases at J, with 11 bases between the two ends. The CDR3 totals 12 residues. The germline CDR1 and CDR2 sequences are SGHDT and YYEEEE. The CDR3 loop is CASSPRVGPQHF. The DNA read from the CDR3 is TGTGCCAGCAGCCCCAGGGTCGGGCCC.

To note about this clone: Sequencing ends 3 residues short of the CDR3 end; the germline J gene provides the rest. The chain recombines TRBV5-5 with TRBJ2-1, with D tentatively TRBD2 (6 bases). Per the germline V gene, CDR1 is SGHKS and CDR2 is YYEKEE (reference sequence). CDR3 length: 14 amino acids. The V gene lost 1 base and the J gene lost 4 bases, with 9 bases spanning the gap. CDR3 sequence: CASSLQEGYNEQFF. CDR3 DNA (partial): TGTGCCAGCAGCTTGCAGGAGGGGTACAATGAG.

This CDR3 is CSARDRGGLDIQYF. The sequenced CDR3 bases are TGCAGTGCTAGAGATCGAGGGGGATTGGACATT. The chain has TRBV20-1 and TRBJ2-4; possibly TRBD1 for D (6 bases). Read sequence stops 3 residues before the CDR3 end, and the germline J gene provides the missing end. The CDR3 runs 14 residues. CDR1 DFQATT and CDR2 SNEGSKA come from the germline V gene (reference sequence). Trimming cost V 0 bases and J 8 bases, with 14 bases left between them.

To note about this clone: The read ends 3 residues early relative to the CDR3; the germline J gene fills the gap. This chain joins TRBV18 and TRBJ1-1; tentative D call: TRBD1 (6 bases). This CDR3 is built from 12 residues. CDR1 and CDR2 from the germline V gene are KGHSH and LQKENI. V was shortened by 3 bases and J by 6 bases, with 8 bases between the two germline ends. The CDR3 protein is CASSPTGPEAFF. CDR3 DNA, as far as it was read: TGTGCCAGCTCACCGACAGGACCTGAA.

The chain's CDR3 is CASSRFGTSGGNTQYF. CDR3 DNA, as far as it was read: TGCGCCAGCAGCCGGTTCGGGACTAGCGGGGGTAACACG. This chain links TRBV5-1 with TRBJ2-3; 14 bases match TRBD2. The read ends 3 residues before the CDR3 terminus; that terminus is restored from the germline J gene. Germline-derived CDR1 and CDR2 are SGHRS and YFSETQ. The CDR3 covers 16 residues.

As concerns this clone: Sequencing ends 3 residues short of the CDR3 end; the germline J gene provides the rest. This chain uses TRBV11-2 with TRBJ2-4; D is perhaps TRBD1 (6 bases). Per germline, CDR1 SGHAT and CDR2 FQNNGV. The CDR3 covers 14 residues. The DNA read from the CDR3 is TGTGCCAGCAGCTTAGCGGGCAGGGGACCCGGT. This codes for CASSLAGRGPG. The CDR3 reads in full as CASSLAGRGPGQYF.

Turning to this clone: The read terminates 3 residues before the CDR3 end, so the remaining end is supplied by the germline J gene. The chain joins TRBV7-8 to TRBJ1-1, with a tentative D call TRBD1 (6 bases). This CDR3 has 14 residues. The germline V and J ends were trimmed by 4 bases and 4 bases, with 13 bases remaining between them. Per the germline V gene, CDR1 is SGHVS and CDR2 is FQNEAQ. Incomplete CDR3 DNA: TGTGCCAGCAGCTCAGGACAGAGGGGCACTGAA. Protein product: CASSSGQRGTE. The complete CDR3 protein is CASSSGQRGTEAFF.

Notes on this clone: The CDR3 is cut off 3 residues early in the read; its end comes from the germline J gene. V is TRBV20-1 and J is TRBJ2-1; TRBD2 matches at 11 bases. The length of the CDR3 is 14 residues. CDR1 is DFQATT, CDR2 SNEGSKA, per germline (reference sequence). With 3 bases clipped from V and 5 bases from J, the junction kept 3 bases outside the gene matches. Partial CDR3 DNA: TGCAGTGCTAGCCTAGCGGGGGGACACAATGAG. Translation gives CSASLAGGHNE. The entire CDR3 protein is CSASLAGGHNEQFF.

As to this clone: Read coverage stops 3 residues before the CDR3 terminus; the germline J gene supplies the remainder. The gene calls are TRBV20-1 and TRBJ2-4, with a possible D match to TRBD1 (6 bases). CDR1 DFQATT and CDR2 SNEGSKA come from the germline V gene (reference sequence). V was trimmed by 5 bases and J by 0 bases, leaving 14 bases between them. The length of the CDR3 is 15 residues. CDR3 loop: CSAQQGILAKNIQYF. The part of the CDR3 DNA that was read is TGCAGTGCTCAACAGGGAATTCTAGCCAAAAACATT.

On this clone: Read data end 3 residues before the CDR3 end; the end is taken from the germline J gene. This chain uses TRBV18 with TRBJ1-2; 7 nucleotides agree with TRBD1. CDR1 and CDR2 (germline): KGHSH, LQKENI. The CDR3 consists of 14 residues. CDR3 DNA, as far as it was read: TGTGCCAGCTCACCACCGGGACAGACCTACGAC. It specifies CASSPPGQTYD. From start to end, the CDR3 is CASSPPGQTYDYTF.

About this clone: The CDR3 end is not reached by the read, which stops 3 residues before it; the germline J gene fills it in. V and J are TRBV19 and TRBJ1-6, with 7 bases fitting TRBD1. This CDR3 has 14 residues. Looked up from germline, CDR1 is LNHDA and CDR2 is SQIVND (reference sequence). The trim removed 3 bases at V and 11 bases at J, leaving 7 bases unmatched. CDR3 residues: CASSIRDSHTPLHF. CDR3 bases read: TGTGCCAGTAGTATCCGGGACAGTCATACACCC.

Comments on this clone: The sequenced fragment ends 3 residues before the CDR3 boundary, so the rest is inferred from the germline J gene. The chain has TRBV5-1 and TRBJ2-5; 10 bases match TRBD2. The J segment lost 3 bases and the V segment lost 7 bases, leaving 9 bases of the junction unmatched. Germline CDR1 SGHRS, CDR2 YFSETQ. This CDR3 is built from 15 residues. This chain's CDR3 is CASGNPSGGEETQYF. The CDR3 DNA, read in part, is TGCGCCAGCGGAAATCCTAGCGGGGGCGAAGAGACC.

Points on this clone: The sequenced fragment ends 3 residues before the CDR3 boundary, so the rest is inferred from the germline J gene. The rearrangement uses TRBV14 and TRBJ2-2; D is possibly TRBD1 (5 bases). CDR3 size: 17 residues. CDR1 is SGHDN and CDR2 is FVKESK in the germline V gene. The V end was cut by 2 bases, the J end by 3 bases, with 16 bases between. CDR3 sequence: CASSQKKGYYDTGELFF. The part of the CDR3 DNA that was read is TGTGCCAGCAGCCAAAAAAAGGGGTACTATGACACCGGGGAG.

As regards this clone: The read is 3 residues too short to cover the CDR3 end, so that end is filled in from the germline J gene. The rearrangement uses TRBV20-1 and TRBJ2-1; a weak D match, TRBD2 (6 bases). Trimming took 1 base from V and 7 from J, leaving 11 bases between them. CDR3 size: 13 residues. CDR1 DFQATT and CDR2 SNEGSKA come from the germline V gene (reference sequence). The sequenced CDR3 bases are TGCAGTGCTAGAGGGAGGGGAAGGAATGAG. As protein: CSARGRGRNE. The complete CDR3 reads CSARGRGRNEQFF.

A word on this clone: The CDR3 end lies 3 residues beyond the end of the read and is filled in from the germline J gene. The chain is built from TRBV19 and TRBJ2-5; 10 bases agree with TRBD1. Per the germline V gene, CDR1 is LNHDA and CDR2 is SQIVND (reference sequence). The CDR3 contains 16 residues. V lost 5 bases, J lost 4 bases, and 10 bases stayed unmatched. The CDR3 loop is CASSYNRDRGIETQYF. The sequenced CDR3 bases are TGTGCCAGTAGTTATAACCGGGACAGGGGAATAGAGACC.

Turning to this clone: The read ends 3 residues shy of where the CDR3 ends; the end is completed using the germline J gene. This rearrangement joins TRBV5-1 to TRBJ2-2; TRBD2 is a possible D gene (5 bases). Looked up from germline, CDR1 is SGHRS and CDR2 is YFSETQ. This CDR3 has 14 amino acids. Trimming pared 4 bases from V and 6 bases from J, leaving 13 bases between. Incomplete CDR3 DNA: TGCGCCAGCAGCCTCGGGGATGGGGCCGGGGAG. This codes for CASSLGDGAGE. The whole CDR3 is CASSLGDGAGELFF.

A remark on this clone: The DNA ends 3 residues before the CDR3 does, and the rest of the CDR3 is filled in from the germline J gene. The J gene is TRBJ2-2, the V gene TRBV24-1; D possibly corresponds to TRBD2 (5 bases). The germline CDR1 and CDR2 sequences are KGHDR and SFDVKD. V lost 3 bases and J lost 9, with 7 bases in between. The CDR3 spans 12 residues. CDR3 DNA, as far as it was read: TGTGCCACCAGTGATCCGGGGAGGGAG. It codes for CATSDPGRE. The full-length CDR3 reads as CATSDPGRELFF.

Notes on this clone: The read halts 3 residues ahead of the CDR3 end, with the missing end drawn from the germline J gene. This sample also contains other DNA sequences that code for the same CDR3. The chain is built from TRBV2 and TRBJ1-2; D is possibly TRBD1 (6 bases). Trimming removed 6 bases at V and 6 bases at J, with 17 bases between. The germline gives CDR1 SNHLY, CDR2 FYNNEI. The CDR3 has 14 amino acids. The DNA read from the CDR3 is TGTGCCAGCAGCGTACAGGGCCTTACTCATGGC. The encoded protein is CASSVQGLTHG. The CDR3 reads in full as CASSVQGLTHGYTF.

As concerns this clone: The CDR3 end is not reached by the read, which stops 3 residues before it; the germline J gene fills it in. The chain couples TRBV7-6 to TRBJ1-2; maybe TRBD1 (5 bases). Germline-derived CDR1 and CDR2 are SGHVS and FNYEAQ. CDR3 length: 15 amino acids. CDR3 bases read: TGTGCCAGCAGCTTAGAACCGATACAGGACAATGAC. Amino acid sequence: CASSLEPIQDND. The entire CDR3 sequence reads CASSLEPIQDNDYTF.

A remark on this clone: The CDR3 extends 3 residues past the end of the read, so its final part is completed from the germline J gene. V and J are TRBV5-1 and TRBJ2-2; 9 positions agree with TRBD1. The germline CDR1 and CDR2 sequences are SGHRS and YFSETQ. V lost 4 bases to trimming and J lost 4 bases; unmatched junction nucleotides: 11. CDR3 size: 17 residues. The part of the CDR3 DNA that was read is TGCGCCAGCAGCGATCCGGGACAGGGCGGAGGCACCGGGGAG. Translated, it gives CASSDPGQGGGTGE. The CDR3 as a whole reads CASSDPGQGGGTGELFF.

Remarks on this clone: The read comes to an end 3 residues before the CDR3 does, leaving the germline J gene to fill in the end. The V gene is TRBV20-1, the J gene TRBJ2-7; TRBD2 aligns across 10 bases. CDR1 and CDR2 (germline): DFQATT, SNEGSKA (reference sequence). The CDR3 is 17 amino acids. The J segment lost 0 bases and the V segment lost 6 bases, leaving 14 bases of the junction unmatched. The covered CDR3 bases are TGCAGTGCCGAGGGCCCGGCACTAGCGGGGCTCTCCTACGAG. Its translation: CSAEGPALAGLSYE. The complete CDR3 protein is CSAEGPALAGLSYEQYF.

Points on this clone: The read stops 3 residues short of the end of the CDR3; the missing end is completed from the germline J gene. The chain is built from TRBV6-2 or TRBV6-3 and TRBJ1-2; D uncertain. Germline V CDR1 and CDR2: MNHEY, SVGEGT. The CDR3 contains 11 residues. V was shortened by 7 bases and J by 6 bases, with 9 bases between the two germline ends. The sequenced part of the CDR3 DNA is TGTGCCAGCAAAATGGTAGATGGC. Protein sequence: CASKMVDG. The entire CDR3 reads CASKMVDGYTF.

Comments on this clone: Sequencing ends 3 residues short of the CDR3 end; the germline J gene provides the rest. The chain combines TRBV6-8 with TRBJ2-3, with D perhaps given as TRBD1 or TRBD2 (6 bases each). The CDR3 runs 16 residues. Germline V lookup: CDR1 MNHGY, CDR2 SAAAGT. CDR3 sequence: CASASRGTLVGETQYF. The covered CDR3 bases are TGTGCCAGCGCTAGCCGCGGGACACTGGTGGGGGAGACG.

Turning to this clone: Sequencing ends 3 residues short of the CDR3 end; the germline J gene provides the rest. The V call is TRBV29-1, the J call TRBJ2-3; the D is unclear. V shed 0 bases and J shed 6 bases, with 7 bases lying between them. Per germline, CDR1 SQVTM and CDR2 ANQGSEA. The CDR3 covers 12 residues. The CDR3 loop is CSVEEFSDTQYF. The DNA read from the CDR3 is TGCAGCGTTGAAGAATTTAGTGATACG.

The CDR3 loop is CASSLGTTLGGYTF. Partial CDR3 DNA: TGCGCCAGCAGCTTGGGGACAACATTGGGGGGC. The chain recombines TRBV5-1 with TRBJ1-2, with D perhaps TRBD1 (5 bases). The read is 3 residues too short to cover the CDR3 end, so that end is filled in from the germline J gene. Germline V gene sequence: CDR1 SGHRS, CDR2 YFSETQ. The CDR3 is 14 residues long.